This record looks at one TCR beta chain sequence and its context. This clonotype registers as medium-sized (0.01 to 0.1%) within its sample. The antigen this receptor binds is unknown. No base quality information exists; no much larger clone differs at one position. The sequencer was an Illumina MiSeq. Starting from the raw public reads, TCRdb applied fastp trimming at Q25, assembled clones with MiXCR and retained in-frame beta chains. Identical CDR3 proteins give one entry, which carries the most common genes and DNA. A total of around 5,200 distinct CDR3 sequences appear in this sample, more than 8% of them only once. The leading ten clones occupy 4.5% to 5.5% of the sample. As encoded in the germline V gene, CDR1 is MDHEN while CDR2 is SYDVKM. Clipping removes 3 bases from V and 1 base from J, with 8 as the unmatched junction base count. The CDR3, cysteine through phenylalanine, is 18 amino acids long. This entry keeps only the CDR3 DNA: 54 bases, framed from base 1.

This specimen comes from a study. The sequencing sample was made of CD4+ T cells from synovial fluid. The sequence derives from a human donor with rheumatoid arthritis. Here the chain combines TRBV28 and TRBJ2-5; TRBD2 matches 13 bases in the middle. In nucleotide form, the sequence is TGTGCCAGCAGTTTCGCCGGGACTAGCGGGATAGGCCAAGAGACCCAGTACTTC. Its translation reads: CASSFAGTSGIGQETQYF.